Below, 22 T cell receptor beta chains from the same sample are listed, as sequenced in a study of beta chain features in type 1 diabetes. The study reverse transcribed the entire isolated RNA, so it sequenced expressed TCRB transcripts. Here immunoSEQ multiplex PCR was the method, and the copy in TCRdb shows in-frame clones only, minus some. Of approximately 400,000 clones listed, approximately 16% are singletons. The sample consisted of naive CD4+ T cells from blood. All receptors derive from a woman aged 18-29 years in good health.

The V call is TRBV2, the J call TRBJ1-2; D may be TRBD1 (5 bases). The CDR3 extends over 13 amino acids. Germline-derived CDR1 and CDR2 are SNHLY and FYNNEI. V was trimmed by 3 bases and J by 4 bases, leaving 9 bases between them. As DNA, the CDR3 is TGTGCCAGCAGTGAGGGGACTACCTATGGCTACACCTTC. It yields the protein CASSEGTTYGYTF.

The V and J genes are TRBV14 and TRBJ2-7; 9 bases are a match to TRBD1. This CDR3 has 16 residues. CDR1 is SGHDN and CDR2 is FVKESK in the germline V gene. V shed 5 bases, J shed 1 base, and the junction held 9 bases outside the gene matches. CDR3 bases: TGTGCCAGCAGCTCCTCGGGACAGGGCTCTTCCTACGAGCAGTACTTC. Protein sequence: CASSSSGQGSSYEQYF.

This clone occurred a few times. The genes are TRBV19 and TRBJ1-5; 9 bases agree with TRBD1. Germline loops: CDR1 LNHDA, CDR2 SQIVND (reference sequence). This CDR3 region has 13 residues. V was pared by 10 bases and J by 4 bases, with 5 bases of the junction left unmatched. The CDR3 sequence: CATMDRGNQPQHF. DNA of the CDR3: TGTGCCACTATGGACAGGGGAAATCAGCCCCAGCATTTT. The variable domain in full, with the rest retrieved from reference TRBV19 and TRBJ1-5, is DGGITQSPKYLFRKEGQNVTLSCEQNLNHDAMYWYRQDPGQGLRLIYYSQIVNDFQKGDIAEGYSVSREKKESFPLTVTSAQKNPTAFYLCATMDRGNQPQHFGDGTRLSIL.

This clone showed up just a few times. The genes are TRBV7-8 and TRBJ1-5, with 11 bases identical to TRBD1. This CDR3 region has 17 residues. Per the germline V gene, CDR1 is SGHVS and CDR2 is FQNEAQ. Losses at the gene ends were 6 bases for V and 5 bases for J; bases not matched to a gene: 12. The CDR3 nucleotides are TGTGCCAGCAGACGGACAGGGGGCACTTCGAATCATCAGCCCCAGCATTTT. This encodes CASRRTGGTSNHQPQHF.

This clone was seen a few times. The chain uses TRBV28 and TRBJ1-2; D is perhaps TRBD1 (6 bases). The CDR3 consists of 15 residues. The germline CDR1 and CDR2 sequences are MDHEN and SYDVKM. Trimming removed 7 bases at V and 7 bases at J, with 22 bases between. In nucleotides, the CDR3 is TGTGCCAGCAAATCGAGGGGGGGCGCAGGCGGTGGCTACACCTTC. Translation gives CASKSRGGAGGGYTF.

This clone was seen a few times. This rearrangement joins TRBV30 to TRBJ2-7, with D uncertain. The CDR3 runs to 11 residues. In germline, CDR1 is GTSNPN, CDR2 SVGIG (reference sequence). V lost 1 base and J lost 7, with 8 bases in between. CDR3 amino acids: CAWSGSVEQYF. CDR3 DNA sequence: TGTGCCTGGAGTGGGTCGGTGGAGCAGTACTTC.

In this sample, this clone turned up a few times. CDR3 region: CASSRRLAGGSGDTQYF. CDR3 nucleotide sequence: TGTGCCAGCAGCCGACGACTAGCGGGAGGTTCAGGAGATACGCAGTATTTT. The chain carries TRBV7-9 and TRBJ2-3, with 13 bases fitting TRBD2. The CDR3 spans 17 residues. Germline values: CDR1 SEHNR, CDR2 FQNEAQ (reference sequence). The V gene end was trimmed by 5 bases and the J gene end by 5 bases; junction bases not matched to a gene: 10.

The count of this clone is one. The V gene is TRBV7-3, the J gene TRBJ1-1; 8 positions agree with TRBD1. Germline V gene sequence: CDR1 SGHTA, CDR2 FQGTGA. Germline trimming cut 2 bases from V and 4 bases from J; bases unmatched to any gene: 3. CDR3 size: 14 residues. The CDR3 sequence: CASSLDRGSTEAFF. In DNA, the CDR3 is TGTGCCAGCAGCTTAGACAGGGGAAGCACTGAAGCTTTCTTT.

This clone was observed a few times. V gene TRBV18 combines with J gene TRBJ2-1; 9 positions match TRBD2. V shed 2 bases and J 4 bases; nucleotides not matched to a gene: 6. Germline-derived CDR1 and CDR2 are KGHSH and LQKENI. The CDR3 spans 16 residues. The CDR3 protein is CASSPSLAGDYNEQFF. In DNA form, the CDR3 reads TGTGCCAGCTCACCAAGCTTAGCGGGAGATTACAATGAGCAGTTCTTC.

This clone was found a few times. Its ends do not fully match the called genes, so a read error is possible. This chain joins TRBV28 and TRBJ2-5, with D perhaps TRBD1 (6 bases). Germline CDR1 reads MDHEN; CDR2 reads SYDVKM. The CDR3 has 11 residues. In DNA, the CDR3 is TGTGCCAGCAGTTTGTCATGGGGGCTTAACTTC. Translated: CASSLSWGLNF.

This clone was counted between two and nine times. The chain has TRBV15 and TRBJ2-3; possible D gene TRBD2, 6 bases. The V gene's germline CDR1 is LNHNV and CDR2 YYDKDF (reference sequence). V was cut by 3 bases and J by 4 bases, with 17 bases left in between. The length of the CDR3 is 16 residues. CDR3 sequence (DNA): TGTGCCACCAGCAGTTTACTAGCAGTTTCTGCAGATACGCAGTATTTT. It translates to CATSSLLAVSADTQYF.

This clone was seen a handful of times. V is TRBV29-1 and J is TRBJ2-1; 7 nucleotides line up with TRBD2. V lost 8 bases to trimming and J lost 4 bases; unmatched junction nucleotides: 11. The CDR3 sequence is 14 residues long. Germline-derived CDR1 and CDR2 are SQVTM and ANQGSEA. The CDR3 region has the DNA TGCAGCACAATACTAGCGCAAAAATACAATGAGCAGTTCTTC. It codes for CSTILAQKYNEQFF.

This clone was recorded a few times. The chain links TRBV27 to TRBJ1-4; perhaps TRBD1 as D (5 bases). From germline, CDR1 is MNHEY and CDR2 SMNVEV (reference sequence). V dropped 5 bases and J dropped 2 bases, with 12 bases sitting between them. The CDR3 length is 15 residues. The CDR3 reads CASSNQGLTNEKLFF. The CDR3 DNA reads TGTGCCAGCAGTAATCAGGGTCTGACTAATGAAAAACTGTTTTTT.

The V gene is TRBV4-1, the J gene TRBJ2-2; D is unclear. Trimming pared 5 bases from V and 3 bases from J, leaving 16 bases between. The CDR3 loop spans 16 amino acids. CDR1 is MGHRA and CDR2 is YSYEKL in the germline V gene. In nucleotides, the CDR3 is TGCGCCAGCAGCGTTAGTGTGACTTCCCACACCGGGGAGCTGTTTTTT. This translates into CASSVSVTSHTGELFF.

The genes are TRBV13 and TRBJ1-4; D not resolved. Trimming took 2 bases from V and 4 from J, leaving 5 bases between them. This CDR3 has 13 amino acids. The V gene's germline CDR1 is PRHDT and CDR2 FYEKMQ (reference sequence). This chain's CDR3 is CASSLRSNEKLFF. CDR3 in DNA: TGTGCCAGCAGCTTAAGGAGTAATGAAAAACTGTTTTTT.

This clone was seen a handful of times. The CDR3 region is CASAFPGSYEQYF. DNA of the CDR3: TGTGCCAGCGCCTTCCCCGGGTCCTACGAGCAGTACTTC. The chain employs TRBV7-2 and TRBJ2-7; D gene ambiguous. The CDR3 has 13 residues. From germline, CDR1 is SGHTA and CDR2 FQGNSA. The V end lost 8 bases, the J end lost 1 base, and 12 bases lay between the germline ends.

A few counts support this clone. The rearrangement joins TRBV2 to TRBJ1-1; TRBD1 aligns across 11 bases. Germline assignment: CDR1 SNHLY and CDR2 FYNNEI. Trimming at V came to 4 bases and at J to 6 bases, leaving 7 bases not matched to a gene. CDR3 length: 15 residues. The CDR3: CASSVLGTGGPEAFF. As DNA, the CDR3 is TGTGCCAGCAGTGTGTTAGGGACAGGGGGTCCTGAAGCTTTCTTT.

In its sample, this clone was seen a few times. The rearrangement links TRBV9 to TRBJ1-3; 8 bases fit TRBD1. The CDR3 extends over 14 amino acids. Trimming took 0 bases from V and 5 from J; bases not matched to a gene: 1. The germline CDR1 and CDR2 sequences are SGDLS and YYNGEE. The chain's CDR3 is CASSVGTGRNTIYF. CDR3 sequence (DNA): TGTGCCAGCAGCGTAGGGACAGGGAGAAACACCATATATTTT.

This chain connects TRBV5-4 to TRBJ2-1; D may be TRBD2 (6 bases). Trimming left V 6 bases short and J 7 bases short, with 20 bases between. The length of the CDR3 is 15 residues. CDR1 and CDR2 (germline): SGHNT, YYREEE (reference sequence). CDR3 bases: TGTGCCAGCACCTGGGAGGCTGCTATCGGGAATGAGCAGTTCTTC. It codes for CASTWEAAIGNEQFF.

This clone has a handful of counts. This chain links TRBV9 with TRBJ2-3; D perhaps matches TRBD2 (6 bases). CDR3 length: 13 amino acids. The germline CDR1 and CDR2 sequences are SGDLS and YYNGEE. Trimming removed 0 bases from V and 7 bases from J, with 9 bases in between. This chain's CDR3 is CASSVVAGNTQYF. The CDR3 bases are TGTGCCAGCAGCGTAGTGGCGGGGAATACGCAGTATTTT.

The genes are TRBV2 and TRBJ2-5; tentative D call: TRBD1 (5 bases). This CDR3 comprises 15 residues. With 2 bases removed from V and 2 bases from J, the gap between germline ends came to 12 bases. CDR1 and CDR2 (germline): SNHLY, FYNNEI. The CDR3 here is CASSERYRKQETQYF. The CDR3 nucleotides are TGTGCCAGCAGTGAAAGGTACAGGAAGCAAGAGACCCAGTACTTC.

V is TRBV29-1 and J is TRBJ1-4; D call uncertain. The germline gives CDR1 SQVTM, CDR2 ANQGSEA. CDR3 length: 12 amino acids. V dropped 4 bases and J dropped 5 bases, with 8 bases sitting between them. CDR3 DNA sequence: TGCAGCGTTGCACCGACAAATGAAAAACTGTTTTTT. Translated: CSVAPTNEKLFF.